Included here is one T cell receptor beta chain sequence, with context. In the original analysis: The authors estimated nucleated cell counts from reference gene primer amplification. Sequencing used immunoSEQ multiplex PCR; TCRdb keeps in-frame clones, though not all of them. V, J and clone size were drawn from that table, and D and trimming were deduced from the DNA. The data contain roughly 120,000 clones, around 82% of them singletons. This record comes from a study of blood T cell repertoires in COVID-19. Study-level information: Sites in the United States, Italy and Spain provided acute and convalescent COVID-19 samples. PBMCs, B-cell-depleted T cells, or T cells were the source of the cDNA or gDNA that made up the material.

The CDR3 covers 13 residues. Germline V gene data show CDR1 as LGHNA and CDR2 as YSLEER. The V end was cut by 11 bases, the J end by 4 bases, with 14 bases between. This sequence joins TRBV4-3 and TRBJ2-2; no clear D. Sequences were obtained from peripheral blood. This sequence originates from a woman aged 55-69 years with acute or convalescent COVID-19. The CDR3 loop reads CASSWAGTGELFF. CDR3 coding DNA: TGCGCCTCTTCCTGGGCTGGCACCGGGGAGCTGTTTTTT.